These 29 T cell receptor beta chains originate from one sample sequenced in a study of memory CD4+ T cells and cytomegalovirus serostatus (dated by TCRdb to between 2018 and 2021). Library creation used the immunoSEQ multiplex PCR assay. TCRdb took over this immuneACCESS table, retaining in-frame rearrangements with V and J assigned. Such tables are incomplete; in checked studies, under half of the missing clones stem from an unresolved V gene, and the remainder is unexplained. The sample table contains 45,000 to 60,000 clones; only one count was recorded for about three quarters of them. Approximately 1.4% of the sample belongs to the ten largest clones. Single viable CD3+CD4+CD8-CD45RO+ cells were sorted as memory CD4+ T cells on a FACSAria II. Sample: memory CD4+ T cells from blood. The receptors originated from an adult in good health and CMV-seropositive.

The rearrangement joins TRBV2 to TRBJ2-4; D possibly uses TRBD1 or TRBD2 (5 bases each). V lost 8 bases and J lost 2, with 16 bases in between. This CDR3 is 15 amino acids long. Germline-derived CDR1 and CDR2 are SNHLY and FYNNEI. The CDR3 nucleotides are TGTGCCAGCTCTTTCTCCGGGACCACCAAAAACATTCAGTACTTC. Translated: CASSFSGTTKNIQYF.

The rearrangement joins TRBV28 to TRBJ2-2; D is tentatively TRBD1 or TRBD2 (5 bases each). Trimming shortened V by 1 base and J by 6 bases, and 15 bases separated the two germline ends. Germline V gene lookup returns CDR1 MDHEN and CDR2 SYDVKM. The CDR3 is 16 amino acids. The CDR3 DNA reads as TGTGCCAGCAGTTTATCGGGAACAGGTGGGGCCGGGGAGCTGTTTTTT. This translates into CASSLSGTGGAGELFF.

CDR3 coding DNA: TGCGCCAGCAGCCAAGATCCGTCAGGGCCGGGTAGTCAGCCCCAGCATTTT. Its protein product is CASSQDPSGPGSQPQHF. V gene TRBV4-3 combines with J gene TRBJ1-5, with D perhaps matching TRBD1 (5 bases). V lost 0 bases, J lost 6 bases, and 18 bases lay in between. Germline CDR1 reads LGHNA; CDR2 reads YSLEER. The CDR3 spans 17 residues.

The chain is built from TRBV14 and TRBJ1-1; D not resolved. Germline V gene sequence: CDR1 SGHDN, CDR2 FVKESK. The CDR3 loop spans 14 amino acids. V shed 3 bases and J shed 0 bases, with 8 bases lying between them. CDR3 sequence (DNA): TGTGCCAGCAGCCACCCCGGGATGAACACTGAAGCTTTCTTT. It translates to CASSHPGMNTEAFF.

This clone was recorded once. V usage is TRBV9 and J usage is TRBJ1-4, with unresolved D. CDR3 length: 15 residues. The germline V gene encodes CDR1 SGDLS and CDR2 YYNGEE. V lost 4 bases, J lost 7 bases, and 17 bases lay in between. CDR3 amino acids: CASSSDMEGSEKLFF. The CDR3 coding sequence is TGTGCCAGCAGCTCAGACATGGAGGGAAGTGAAAAACTGTTTTTT.

CDR3 nucleotide sequence: TGTGCCAGCAGCACGACCTACACCGGGGAGCTGTTTTTT. Amino acids: CASSTTYTGELFF. This chain joins TRBV7-8 and TRBJ2-2; no reliable D call. There are 13 residues in the CDR3. Germline CDR1 reads SGHVS; CDR2 reads FQNEAQ. Trimming took off 5 bases at V and 3 bases at J, with 7 bases between the two ends. Full variable domain (remainder filled in from reference TRBV7-8 and TRBJ2-2): GAGVSQSPRYKVAKRGQDVALRCDPISGHVSLFWYQQALGQGPEFLTYFQNEAQLDKSGLPSDRFFAERPEGSVSTLKIQRTQQEDSAVYLCASSTTYTGELFFGEGSRLTVL.

V is TRBV7-2 and J is TRBJ2-3, with no clear D. The V and J ends lost 4 bases and 1 base respectively, with 9 bases between them. The CDR3 runs 14 residues. Looked up from germline, CDR1 is SGHTA and CDR2 is FQGNSA. CDR3 in DNA: TGTGCCAGCAGCTCCGGAGTGGGCACAGATACGCAGTATTTT. Its protein product is CASSSGVGTDTQYF.

The chain joins TRBV5-1 to TRBJ1-5, with D unresolved. The CDR3 covers 13 residues. The germline V gene encodes CDR1 SGHRS and CDR2 YFSETQ. V shed 0 bases and J shed 3 bases, with 4 bases lying between them. This chain's CDR3 is CASSLGDNQPQHF. The CDR3 DNA is TGCGCCAGCAGCTTGGGGGACAATCAGCCCCAGCATTTT.

As for this clone: This CDR3 is also generated by other DNA sequences in the sample. This sequence joins TRBV19 and TRBJ2-6; weak D call: TRBD1 (6 bases). With 5 bases removed from V and 1 base from J, the gap between germline ends came to 15 bases. The CDR3 loop spans 17 amino acids. Germline V gene sequence: CDR1 LNHDA, CDR2 SQIVND (reference sequence). CDR3 sequence reads: CASSGNRVGSGANVLTF. The CDR3 DNA follows: TGTGCCAGTAGTGGGAACAGGGTCGGGTCTGGGGCCAACGTCCTGACTTTC.

CDR3 sequence: CASSLRGDRSGLYGYTF. The DNA of the CDR3 is TGTGCCAGCAGTTTAAGAGGGGACAGAAGTGGGCTCTATGGCTACACCTTC. The J gene is TRBJ1-2, the V gene TRBV27; TRBD1 matches 7 bases. The length of the CDR3 is 17 residues. Germline V gives CDR1 MNHEY, CDR2 SMNVEV (reference sequence). V gave up 2 bases and J gave up 4 bases; unmatched junction bases: 13.

Note on this clone: This CDR3 is also generated by other DNA sequences in the sample. The rearrangement links TRBV7-2 to TRBJ1-5, with a tentative D call TRBD1 (5 bases). The CDR3 extends over 15 amino acids. Trimming left V 1 base short and J 4 bases short, with 11 bases between. Germline V gene lookup returns CDR1 SGHTA and CDR2 FQGNSA. In nucleotides, the CDR3 is TGTGCCAGCAGCTTAGAGGCAGGGCTAAATCAGCCCCAGCATTTT. It is translated as CASSLEAGLNQPQHF.

The rearrangement joins TRBV6-5 to TRBJ2-3; TRBD1 matches at 9 bases. V lost 6 bases, J lost 3 bases, and 7 bases stayed unmatched. Germline CDR1 and CDR2: MNHEY and SVGAGI. The CDR3 loop spans 15 amino acids. CDR3 sequence: CASSSGQGTTDTQYF. The CDR3 DNA reads as TGTGCCAGCAGCAGCGGACAGGGGACTACAGATACGCAGTATTTT.

This clone was observed a single time. The chain links TRBV29-1 to TRBJ2-4; 9 bases line up with TRBD1. CDR1 and CDR2 (germline): SQVTM, ANQGSEA. The CDR3 extends over 16 amino acids. The trim removed 4 bases at V and 4 bases at J, leaving 11 bases unmatched. The CDR3 DNA is TGCAGCGTTGCCAAGGTCGCCGGGACAGGGAAAAACATTCAGTACTTC. Translating gives CSVAKVAGTGKNIQYF.

The rearrangement links TRBV11-2 to TRBJ2-3; 7 bases map to TRBD1. Germline CDR1 SGHAT, CDR2 FQNNGV. The CDR3 runs 15 residues. Germline trimming cut 5 bases from V and 2 bases from J; bases unmatched to any gene: 7. The CDR3 coding sequence is TGTGCCAGCAGCCCCGGACAGGCCGACACAGATACGCAGTATTTT. This sequence encodes CASSPGQADTDTQYF.

The chain joins TRBV5-4 to TRBJ1-6; D unresolved. The CDR3 spans 15 residues. Germline V lookup: CDR1 SGHNT, CDR2 YYREEE (reference sequence). V was pared by 0 bases and J by 5 bases, with 9 bases between. CDR3 amino acids: CASSLAGIDNSPLHF. The CDR3 nucleotides read TGTGCCAGCAGCTTGGCCGGGATAGATAATTCACCCCTCCACTTT. The whole variable domain, filled in from reference TRBV5-4 and TRBJ1-6, reads ETGVTQSPTHLIKTRGQQVTLRCSSQSGHNTVSWYQQALGQGPQFIFQYYREEENGRGNFPPRFSGLQFPNYSSELNVNALELDDSALYLCASSLAGIDNSPLHFGNGTRLTVT.

This clone has a handful of counts. The rearrangement links TRBV5-1 to TRBJ1-1; 8 nucleotides agree with TRBD1. The V gene end was trimmed by 6 bases and the J gene end by 0 bases; junction bases not matched to a gene: 4. The CDR3 spans 14 residues. CDR1 is SGHRS, CDR2 YFSETQ, per germline. The CDR3 here is CASNGQGMNTEAFF. The CDR3 DNA is TGCGCCAGCAACGGACAGGGAATGAACACTGAAGCTTTCTTT.

The chain carries TRBV4-3 and TRBJ2-1, with TRBD2 matching over 16 bases. J was trimmed by 7 bases and V by 0 bases; bases with no gene match: 3. CDR1 LGHNA and CDR2 YSLEER come from the germline V gene. This CDR3 region has 17 residues. Here the CDR3 reads CASSQDGTSGGVNEQFF. Here the CDR3 DNA reads TGCGCCAGCAGCCAAGACGGGACTAGCGGGGGGGTTAATGAGCAGTTCTTC.

The J gene is TRBJ2-7, the V gene TRBV6-6; no clear D. The CDR3 is 13 residues long. V was cut by 6 bases and J by 2 bases, with 11 bases left in between. CDR1 and CDR2 (germline): MNHNY, SVGAGI (reference sequence). The CDR3 reads CASSPFGPYEQYF. CDR3 coding DNA: TGTGCCAGCAGCCCCTTCGGACCCTACGAGCAGTACTTC.

The chain recombines TRBV7-8 with TRBJ1-5; D is uncertain. The germline V and J ends were trimmed by 5 bases and 4 bases, with 18 bases remaining between them. Germline V gene lookup returns CDR1 SGHVS and CDR2 FQNEAQ. The CDR3 totals 16 residues. Here the CDR3 reads CASSRTRTLANQPQHF. DNA of the CDR3: TGTGCCAGCAGCCGCACAAGGACCCTAGCGAATCAGCCCCAGCATTTT.

V and J are TRBV4-3 and TRBJ1-6, with D hard to call. V was cut by 3 bases and J by 7 bases, with 7 bases left in between. The CDR3 runs 13 residues. From germline, CDR1 is LGHNA and CDR2 YSLEER. The CDR3 loop is CASSQHRNSPLHF. In nucleotides, the CDR3 is TGCGCCAGCAGCCAGCACCGGAATTCACCCCTCCACTTT.

This clone was seen a few times. The genes are TRBV7-9 and TRBJ2-7, with D perhaps assigned TRBD1 or TRBD2 (5 bases each). CDR3 length: 13 amino acids. V lost 5 bases and J 2 bases, leaving 10 bases between the germline ends. Germline V CDR1 and CDR2: SEHNR, FQNEAQ (reference sequence). The CDR3 sequence: CASSPGPTYEQYF. In DNA, the CDR3 is TGTGCCAGCAGCCCGGGACCGACCTACGAGCAGTACTTC. Full variable domain (rest looked up from reference TRBV7-9 and TRBJ2-7): DTGVSQNPRHKITKRGQNVTFRCDPISEHNRLYWYRQTLGQGPEFLTYFQNEAQLEKSRLLSDRFSAERPKGSFSTLEIQRTEQGDSAMYLCASSPGPTYEQYFGPGTRLTVT.

This clone was recorded only once. This chain connects TRBV25-1 to TRBJ1-1; weak D call: TRBD1 (5 bases). CDR3 length: 15 residues. Germline-derived CDR1 and CDR2 are MGHDK and SYGVNS. The V and J ends lost 5 bases and 1 base respectively, with 14 bases between them. CDR3 in amino acids: CASSPALGENTEAFF. The CDR3, as DNA: TGTGCCAGCAGTCCCGCGCTGGGGGAGAACACTGAAGCTTTCTTT.

The chain joins TRBV5-4 to TRBJ2-3; perhaps TRBD1 as D (5 bases). Germline CDR1 and CDR2: SGHNT and YYREEE (reference sequence). The CDR3 is made up of 13 amino acids. V was shortened by 1 base and J by 4 bases, with 7 bases between the two germline ends. CDR3 nucleotide sequence: TGTGCCAGCAGCTTGCCAGGGCCAGATACGCAGTATTTT. Translating gives CASSLPGPDTQYF.

This clone was counted a single time. The CDR3 sequence is CASSPRSKGQETQYF. In nucleotides, the CDR3 is TGTGCCAGCTCACCACGTTCTAAAGGGCAAGAGACCCAGTACTTC. The chain couples TRBV18 to TRBJ2-5, with D hard to call. This CDR3 contains 15 residues. Germline V gene lookup returns CDR1 KGHSH and CDR2 LQKENI. V dropped 1 base and J dropped 2 bases, with 11 bases sitting between them.

The gene calls are TRBV28 and TRBJ2-5; TRBD1 agrees at 9 bases. This CDR3 is built from 15 residues. From germline, CDR1 is MDHEN and CDR2 SYDVKM. V dropped 6 bases and J dropped 5; count of bases not matched to a gene: 10. In DNA form, the CDR3 reads TGTGCCAGCAGCCTAACAGGGGGCTTACGGGAGACCCAGTACTTC. Residues: CASSLTGGLRETQYF.

The chain has TRBV7-2 and TRBJ1-5; maybe TRBD1 (5 bases). Trimming took 5 bases from V and 4 from J, leaving 15 bases between them. The CDR3 consists of 15 residues. CDR1 is SGHTA, CDR2 FQGNSA, per germline. The CDR3 bases are TGTGCCAGCAGCCCTAACCGGGGGAATAATCAGCCCCAGCATTTT. Its translation is CASSPNRGNNQPQHF.

The chain couples TRBV15 to TRBJ2-2; the D gene is possibly TRBD2 (5 bases). Germline CDR1 and CDR2: LNHNV and YYDKDF (reference sequence). Trimming removed 0 bases from V and 6 bases from J, with 14 bases in between. The CDR3 spans 16 residues. This CDR3 is CATSREPAAIAGELFF. The CDR3 bases are TGTGCCACCAGCAGAGAGCCAGCGGCCATCGCCGGGGAGCTGTTTTTT.

The genes are TRBV2 and TRBJ2-3; weak D call: TRBD2 (6 bases). Germline CDR1 reads SNHLY; CDR2 reads FYNNEI. This CDR3 comprises 16 residues. The V end lost 5 bases, the J end lost 2 bases, and 17 bases lay between the germline ends. CDR3 in amino acids: CASSSGETRLTDTQYF. CDR3 in DNA: TGTGCCAGCAGTTCTGGAGAGACTAGACTCACAGATACGCAGTATTTT.

The gene calls are TRBV4-3 and TRBJ1-5; no clear D. The CDR3 consists of 17 residues. Germline V CDR1 and CDR2: LGHNA, YSLEER. The V gene lost 0 bases and the J gene lost 5 bases, with 17 bases spanning the gap. The CDR3 nucleotides read TGCGCCAGCAGCCAAGACAGGAACGGCTTATCTTATCAGCCCCAGCATTTT. Residues: CASSQDRNGLSYQPQHF.